The next 5 T cell receptor beta chains were all read from a single sample in a study of early T cells in non-severe SARS-CoV-2 infection. TCRdb analysed the 5' RACE reads with MiXCR anew, one entry per CDR3 protein. This table holds 98,000 or so distinct CDR3 sequences, 9.5% to 13% found once. Sequenced sample: whole blood. Source of these receptors: an adult who was a healthcare worker with PCR-confirmed SARS-CoV-2 infection or an uninfected control (not recorded which).

As concerns this clonotype: A clone one base away is much larger, so this may be a read error. V gene TRBV30 combines with J gene TRBJ2-2; D is undetermined. The length of the CDR3 is 14 residues. Germline V gene data show CDR1 as GTSNPN and CDR2 as SVGIG (reference sequence). V dropped 5 bases and J dropped 10 bases, with 20 bases sitting between them. In nucleotides, the CDR3 is TGTGCCTGGTCCTTGAAGGGCGGATCCGAGGAGCTGTTTTTT. It translates to CAWSLKGGSEELFF. Complete variable domain (other parts from reference TRBV30 and TRBJ2-2): SQTIHQWPATLVQPVGSPLSLECTVEGTSNPNLYWYRQAAGRGLQLLFYSVGIGQISSEVPQNLSASRPQDRQFILSSKKLLLSDSGFYLCAWSLKGGSEELFFGEGSRLTVL.

This clonotype occurred a few times. This chain joins TRBV12-3 or TRBV12-4 and TRBJ2-1, with 7 bases fitting TRBD1. This CDR3 contains 12 residues. With V trimmed by 7 bases and J by 6 bases, 3 bases remained unmatched. The CDR3 reads CASNPGGNEQFF. The CDR3 DNA reads TGTGCCAGCAATCCAGGGGGCAATGAGCAGTTCTTC.

This clonotype was seen a few times. V usage is TRBV19 and J usage is TRBJ2-7, with D possibly being TRBD1 or TRBD2 (5 bases each). The germline V gene encodes CDR1 LNHDA and CDR2 SQIVND (reference sequence). CDR3 length: 15 amino acids. V lost 4 bases and J lost 2, with 15 bases in between. The CDR3 loop is CASSTSGTFTYEQYF. The DNA for the CDR3 is TGTGCCAGTAGTACCTCCGGGACGTTCACCTACGAGCAGTACTTC.

This clonotype was recorded many times. The chain has TRBV4-1 and TRBJ2-7; a possible D gene is TRBD2 (5 bases). Germline V CDR1 and CDR2: MGHRA, YSYEKL. The CDR3 is made up of 15 amino acids. Trimming removed 4 bases at V and 0 bases at J, with 13 bases between. DNA for the CDR3: TGCGCCAGCAGCCCCGGACTCATCGACTCCTACGAGCAGTACTTC. Its protein product is CASSPGLIDSYEQYF.

The rearrangement links TRBV7-9 to TRBJ1-6; D is unresolved. With 2 bases removed from V and 9 bases from J, the gap between germline ends came to 14 bases. Looked up from germline, CDR1 is SEHNR and CDR2 is FQNEAQ (reference sequence). The CDR3 runs 15 residues. In nucleotides, the CDR3 is TGTGCCAGCAGCTTATATGGGGAGGCTGGTTCACCCCTCCACTTT. Protein sequence: CASSLYGEAGSPLHF.